This record covers a single T cell receptor (beta chain). What antigen it recognizes has not been identified. No much larger clone is present one base from it, and per-base qualities are unavailable. The sequencing machine was an Illumina HiSeq 1500. The public reads were run again by TCRdb, first through fastp at Q25 and then through MiXCR, and only productive beta chains were kept. When rows share a CDR3 protein, they turn into one entry using the most common DNA and genes. The sample table contains some 320,000 distinct CDR3 sequences; only one count was recorded for 25% to 30% of them. Approximately 20% of the sample rests with the top ten. These data are taken from a study of T cell repertoires in cytomegalovirus infection (dated by TCRdb to between 2018 and 2020). Study-level background: Alongside well-studied HLA-B-restricted epitopes, the peptide stimulations were aimed at recently identified HLA-C-restricted CMV epitopes, whose presentation resists viral immunomodulation. Donor HLA type was relevant to the analysis, as public TCR beta signatures indicated carriage of CMV infection together with the matching HLA type. The research as a whole found: The ex vivo response was dominated by HLA-C-restricted CMV-specific TCR beta clonotypes, which also provided the single most frequent clonotype in two of eight donors. In both this cohort and an independent cohort of under 450 donors, the cumulative frequency of public TCR beta family members distinguished carriers of CMV infection plus the relevant HLA type.

The germline V gene encodes CDR1 MNHEY and CDR2 SVGEGT. Trimming leaves V shorter by 6 bases and J shorter by 6 bases, with the junction holding 13 bases beyond the gene matches. There are 15 amino acids in the CDR3, from cysteine to phenylalanine inclusive. CDR3 DNA is the only sequence kept; it has 45 bases, read in frame from the first base. Per the publication, the treatment or condition label means: in vitro stimulation with specific CMV peptide epitopes to enrich CMV-specific T cells. Sequenced here: cultured PBMCs, sampled from culture after CMV antigen stimulation. The TCR originated in a human donor in good health (CMV status not recorded). Some clones in this sample may be carry-over from other donors' samples. The rearrangement joined TRBV6-2 or TRBV6-3 to TRBJ1-2, and 7 junction bases match TRBD1. The DNA is TGTGCCAGCAGCTCCCCACAGGGGAATCGAAATGGCTACACCTTC. This yields the protein CASSSPQGNRNGYTF.